The clone carrying this T cell receptor beta chain was recorded once. The CDR3 is 13 residues long. V dropped 7 bases and J dropped 3 bases, with 11 bases sitting between them. The V gene's germline CDR1 is SGHTA and CDR2 FQGNSA. Selected positively for CCR7 and CD45RO-negative, naive CD8 cells excluded terminally differentiated effector memory CD45RA+ cells. Method: immunoSEQ multiplex PCR; TCRdb's copy keeps in-frame clones and lacks some. This sample has almost 700,000 clones, with roughly 94% found just once. The source of the sample is a study of shared clonotypes between healthy human individuals.

The TCR was taken from a man younger than 40 in good health. The chain combines TRBV7-2 with TRBJ2-3; a weak D match, TRBD2 (5 bases). Source material: naive CD8+ T cells sorted from blood. CDR3 sequence reads: CASTTLATDTQYF. DNA for the CDR3: TGTGCCAGCACCACCCTAGCAACAGATACGCAGTATTTT.